The clone carrying this T cell receptor beta chain was counted only a few times. The CDR3 is 9 residues long. Germline V gene sequence: CDR1 SQVTM, CDR2 ANQGSEA. Trimming took 5 bases from V and 14 from J, leaving 12 bases between them. The sample originates from a study of patients and donors after allogeneic stem cell transplantation. TCRdb used MiXCR to reprocess the RT-PCR reads, holding one entry per CDR3 protein. Of about 160,000 distinct CDR3 sequences listed, 24% are singletons. Sample: blood, either unsorted or a sorted T cell fraction (not recorded which). The rearrangement uses TRBV29-1 and TRBJ1-2; D gene uncertain. The sequence was collected from a human donor who was either an allogeneic HSCT recipient or a stem cell or donor lymphocyte infusion donor (not recorded which). It is not recorded whose cells these are; they may come from a transplant donor. As DNA, the CDR3 is TGCAGCGTTCCTGGCCCTGGGACCTTC. Its protein is CSVPGPGTF.